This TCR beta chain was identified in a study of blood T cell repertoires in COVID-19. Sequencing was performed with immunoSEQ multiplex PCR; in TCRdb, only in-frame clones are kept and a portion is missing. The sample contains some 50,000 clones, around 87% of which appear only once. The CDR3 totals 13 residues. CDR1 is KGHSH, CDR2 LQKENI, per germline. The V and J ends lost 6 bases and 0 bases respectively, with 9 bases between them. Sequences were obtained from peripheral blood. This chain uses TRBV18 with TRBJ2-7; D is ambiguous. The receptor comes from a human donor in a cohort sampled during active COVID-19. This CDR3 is CASSPPSSYEQYF. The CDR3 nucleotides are TGTGCCAGCTCCCCCCCCAGCTCCTACGAGCAGTACTTC.